The 24 T cell receptor beta chains below were found in one sample sequenced in a study of blood T cell repertoires in COVID-19. Generated by immunoSEQ multiplex PCR, the TCRdb table keeps only in-frame clones and is missing some. The table has 150,000 to 200,000 clones, about three quarters seen once. Material for sequencing was peripheral blood. The receptors come from a man between 60 and 75 years old with acute or convalescent COVID-19.

The chain recombines TRBV6-1 with TRBJ2-3, with D possibly TRBD2 on 6 matching bases. Trimming removed 2 bases at V and 2 bases at J, with 23 bases between. The V gene's germline CDR1 is MNHNS and CDR2 SASEGT. This CDR3 region has 19 residues. CDR3 sequence reads: CASSEFGGALIIPTDTQYF. The CDR3 DNA sequence: TGTGCCAGCAGTGAATTCGGCGGGGCCCTAATAATACCCACAGATACGCAGTATTTT.

This clone has more than one count but fewer than ten. J is TRBJ1-6 and V is TRBV7-9; 8 bases align to TRBD1. This CDR3 is 16 amino acids long. Trimming at V came to 5 bases and at J to 9 bases, leaving 12 bases not matched to a gene. Per germline, CDR1 SEHNR and CDR2 FQNEAQ (reference sequence). The CDR3 sequence is CASSTWSGTGASPLHF. As DNA, the CDR3 is TGTGCCAGCAGCACCTGGAGCGGGACAGGAGCTTCACCCCTCCACTTT.

V is TRBV9 and J is TRBJ1-5; 7 positions agree with TRBD1. There are 16 residues in the CDR3. J lost 0 bases, V lost 4 bases, and 7 bases had no gene match. From germline, CDR1 is SGDLS and CDR2 YYNGEE. Written as DNA, the CDR3 is TGTGCCAGCAGCCCTGGGACAGCATATAGCAATCAGCCCCAGCATTTT. The encoded protein is CASSPGTAYSNQPQHF.

V and J are TRBV29-1 and TRBJ2-2; D unclear. CDR1 and CDR2 (germline): SQVTM, ANQGSEA. This CDR3 has 13 residues. V dropped 6 bases and J dropped 0 bases, with 8 bases sitting between them. CDR3 in DNA: TGCAGCGTCTCCCCCGCGAACACCGGGGAGCTGTTTTTT. As protein: CSVSPANTGELFF.

This clone was recorded a few times. The chain carries TRBV5-4 and TRBJ1-1; D gene ambiguous. V was pared by 3 bases and J by 7 bases, with 13 bases between. CDR3 length equals 13 residues. The germline gives CDR1 SGHNT, CDR2 YYREEE (reference sequence). CDR3 in amino acids: CASSSRTFGEAFF. As DNA, the CDR3 is TGTGCCAGCAGCTCAAGGACTTTCGGTGAAGCTTTCTTT.

This clone was counted a single time. The CDR3 DNA follows: TGTGCCAGCAGTTTAGCCCAGTACAATGAGCAGTTCTTC. This gives the protein CASSLAQYNEQFF. The chain recombines TRBV27 with TRBJ2-1; D unclear. Germline V lookup: CDR1 MNHEY, CDR2 SMNVEV (reference sequence). The V end lost 2 bases, the J end lost 4 bases, and 6 bases lay between the germline ends. The CDR3 runs to 13 residues.

V usage is TRBV19 and J usage is TRBJ2-6; possible D gene TRBD1, 6 bases. Between the trimmed V and J ends, which lost 6 bases and 0 bases, there was a span of 15 bases. Germline V gene data show CDR1 as LNHDA and CDR2 as SQIVND (reference sequence). The CDR3 is made up of 17 amino acids. CDR3 sequence (DNA): TGTGCCAGTAGGCCACGACAGGTCAGCTCTGGGGCCAACGTCCTGACTTTC. Encoded protein: CASRPRQVSSGANVLTF.

This clone was seen more than once but under ten times. The chain has TRBV7-9 and TRBJ1-1; 9 bases align to TRBD1. Per germline, CDR1 SEHNR and CDR2 FQNEAQ (reference sequence). Trimming at V came to 2 bases and at J to 1 base, leaving 14 bases not matched to a gene. This CDR3 region has 19 residues. In DNA form, the CDR3 reads TGTGCCAGCAGCTTACTAACGGGGGGGACAGGGCAACCGAACACTGAAGCTTTCTTT. The encoded protein is CASSLLTGGTGQPNTEAFF.

This chain joins TRBV11-2 and TRBJ2-2; the D gene is possibly TRBD1 (5 bases). Per germline, CDR1 SGHAT and CDR2 FQNNGV. The CDR3 totals 16 residues. Trimming removed 6 bases at V and 4 bases at J, with 18 bases between. CDR3 DNA: TGTGCCAGCAGTAAGGGGTGGGTCCGTGGCACCGGGGAGCTGTTTTTT. Its translation: CASSKGWVRGTGELFF.

The chain is built from TRBV29-1 and TRBJ2-5; D ambiguous. Germline CDR1 is SQVTM and CDR2 is ANQGSEA. The CDR3 is 10 amino acids. Trimming shortened V by 7 bases and J by 1 base, and 4 bases separated the two germline ends. CDR3 amino acids: CSGAQETQYF. The CDR3 DNA follows: TGCAGCGGGGCCCAAGAGACCCAGTACTTC.

Here the CDR3 reads CASGARDRRYGYTF. In nucleotides, the CDR3 is TGTGCCAGCGGCGCCCGGGACAGACGATATGGCTACACCTTC. The gene calls are TRBV5-6 and TRBJ1-2, with TRBD1 matching 7 bases. The V and J ends lost 7 bases and 5 bases, in that order; junction bases with no gene match: 11. CDR1 is SGHDT and CDR2 is YYEEEE in the germline V gene. CDR3 length: 14 residues.

This chain links TRBV5-1 with TRBJ1-4; 8 nucleotides line up with TRBD1. Unmatched junction bases numbered 13, after V lost 4 bases and J lost 8 bases. Looked up from germline, CDR1 is SGHRS and CDR2 is YFSETQ. CDR3 size: 16 residues. CDR3 sequence (DNA): TGCGCCAGCAGCATAAATCCTCCGGGACAGGAGGAAAAACTGTTTTTT. Translated, it gives CASSINPPGQEEKLFF.

The chain employs TRBV10-3 and TRBJ2-7, with 12 nucleotides matching TRBD2. Germline loops: CDR1 ENHRY, CDR2 SYGVKD. V shed 2 bases, J shed 1 base, and the junction held 3 bases outside the gene matches. The CDR3 has 16 residues. DNA of the CDR3: TGTGCCATCAGTGAGGAGACTAGCGGGAGTTCCTACGAGCAGTACTTC. Its translation: CAISEETSGSSYEQYF.

In this sample, this clone turned up once. The chain combines TRBV6-5 with TRBJ2-3; perhaps TRBD1 as D (5 bases). There are 13 residues in the CDR3. Germline V gene sequence: CDR1 MNHEY, CDR2 SVGAGI. V shed 6 bases and J shed 0 bases, with 7 bases lying between them. The CDR3 is CASRTASTDTQYF. The CDR3 nucleotides read TGTGCCAGCAGGACAGCCAGCACAGATACGCAGTATTTT.

The CDR3 DNA reads as TGCGCCAGCAGTTTACAGGGGTCGAGAAAACTGTTTTTT. Its protein product is CASSLQGSRKLFF. This rearrangement joins TRBV10-2 to TRBJ1-4; 7 nucleotides match TRBD1. The germline V gene has CDR1 WSHSY and CDR2 SAAADI. The CDR3 spans 13 residues. V dropped 5 bases and J dropped 10; count of bases not matched to a gene: 7.

V gene TRBV4-1 combines with J gene TRBJ1-5, with 7 bases aligning to TRBD1. The CDR3 is 15 residues long. Trimming at V came to 0 bases and at J to 5 bases, leaving 4 bases not matched to a gene. The germline V gene encodes CDR1 MGHRA and CDR2 YSYEKL. In DNA form, the CDR3 reads TGCGCCAGCAGCCAAGATATCACAGGGGATCAGCCCCAGCATTTT. Residues: CASSQDITGDQPQHF.

This sequence joins TRBV27 and TRBJ2-3, with D perhaps matching TRBD1 (5 bases). The V end lost 8 bases, the J end lost 4 bases, and 16 bases lay between the germline ends. Looked up from germline, CDR1 is MNHEY and CDR2 is SMNVEV (reference sequence). This CDR3 is built from 14 residues. For the CDR3, the DNA is TGTGCCAGCTCGACAGCGCAAGTCCCAGATACGCAGTATTTT. Its protein is CASSTAQVPDTQYF.

This clone has only one observation. The J gene is TRBJ1-1, the V gene TRBV6-5; possible D gene TRBD1, 5 bases. This CDR3 comprises 14 residues. The germline V gene has CDR1 MNHEY and CDR2 SVGAGI. The V end was cut by 7 bases, the J end by 4 bases, with 16 bases between. The CDR3 bases are TGTGCCAGCACCCTAGCCGGGGGGGGCACTGAAGCTTTCTTT. Its translation is CASTLAGGGTEAFF.

This chain uses TRBV10-3 with TRBJ2-5; the D gene is possibly TRBD1 (6 bases). V lost 4 bases and J 2 bases, leaving 14 bases between the germline ends. Germline V gene data show CDR1 as ENHRY and CDR2 as SYGVKD. The CDR3 totals 15 residues. The CDR3 bases are TGTGCCATCAGTGTTACCGGGACACATCAAGAGACCCAGTACTTC. Its protein is CAISVTGTHQETQYF.

The V gene is TRBV24-1, the J gene TRBJ1-5, with D perhaps TRBD1 (5 bases). Germline CDR1 and CDR2: KGHDR and SFDVKD. The CDR3 covers 14 residues. With 10 bases removed from V and 4 bases from J, the gap between germline ends came to 16 bases. This CDR3 is CATSGAGINQPQHF. The CDR3 bases are TGTGCCACTAGCGGGGCGGGAATTAATCAGCCCCAGCATTTT.

This chain connects TRBV3-1 (or the pseudogene TRBV3-2) to TRBJ1-5; TRBD1 matches at 10 bases. The CDR3 spans 15 residues. The ends lost 3 bases at V and 6 bases at J; junction bases unmatched: 5. Germline V gene sequence: CDR1 LGHDT, CDR2 YNNKEL (reference sequence). The chain's CDR3 is CASSQTGGWSQPQHF. The DNA for the CDR3 is TGTGCCAGCAGCCAGACAGGGGGCTGGAGTCAGCCCCAGCATTTT.

The chain employs TRBV30 and TRBJ1-2, with a weak D call TRBD1 (6 bases). V gave up 5 bases and J gave up 4 bases, with 11 bases separating them. The CDR3 is 12 amino acids. In germline, CDR1 is GTSNPN, CDR2 SVGIG (reference sequence). In DNA, the CDR3 is TGTGCCTGGGACCTAGGGGGCTATGGCTACACCTTC. This translates into CAWDLGGYGYTF.

This rearrangement joins TRBV19 to TRBJ1-2; a possible D gene is TRBD1 (6 bases). The CDR3 runs 17 residues. Germline V lookup: CDR1 LNHDA, CDR2 SQIVND (reference sequence). Trimming left V 5 bases short and J 4 bases short, with 23 bases between. CDR3 sequence reads: CASSEFSGQITPYGYTF. In nucleotides, the CDR3 is TGTGCCAGTAGTGAGTTTTCGGGACAAATCACCCCCTATGGCTACACCTTC. Looking up the rest from reference TRBV19 and TRBJ1-2 gives the full variable domain: DGGITQSPKYLFRKEGQNVTLSCEQNLNHDAMYWYRQDPGQGLRLIYYSQIVNDFQKGDIAEGYSVSREKKESFPLTVTSAQKNPTAFYLCASSEFSGQITPYGYTFGSGTRLTVV.

V and J are TRBV5-6 and TRBJ1-2, with 10 bases lining up with TRBD1. Germline V gene data show CDR1 as SGHDT and CDR2 as YYEEEE. The ends lost 3 bases at V and 8 bases at J; junction bases unmatched: 7. The CDR3 extends over 14 amino acids. CDR3 protein: CASSSRDRGMGYTF. CDR3 coding DNA: TGTGCCAGCAGCTCCCGGGACAGGGGAATGGGCTACACCTTC.